This T cell receptor beta chain was sequenced during a study of a mutant IDH1 vaccine in newly diagnosed glioma. Whole-study context: Patients were given eight vaccinations, scheduled in weeks 1, 3, 5, 7, 11, 15, 19 and 23. The earlier regimen, radiotherapy, temozolomide, or both, was most often both. Study results and limitations: Any relationship between pseudoprogression and changes in top peripheral T cell clonotypes seemed absent.

The time point: week 23, last vaccination. In the vaccine, a single dose held 300 ug of the mutant IDH1 20-mer peptide, along with topical imiquimod. The CDR3 contains 14 residues. V was shortened by 2 bases and J by 3 bases, with 10 bases between the two germline ends. The germline V gene has CDR1 MNHNS and CDR2 SASEGT. The method was immunoSEQ multiplex PCR; TCRdb's version includes in-frame clones alone and lacks a portion of them. The table includes around 54,000 clones, 80% to 90% detected once. A word on this clone: Antigen specificity is unknown.

The V call is TRBV6-1, the J call TRBJ1-1; tentative D call: TRBD1 (5 bases). This sequence was found in a middle-aged man with glioma. The sample consisted of PBMCs, taken from a glioma patient whose treatment included an IDH1 peptide vaccine. CDR3 sequence: CASSEYGGDTEAFF. The CDR3 coding sequence is TGTGCCAGCAGTGAATACGGGGGGGACACTGAAGCTTTCTTT.